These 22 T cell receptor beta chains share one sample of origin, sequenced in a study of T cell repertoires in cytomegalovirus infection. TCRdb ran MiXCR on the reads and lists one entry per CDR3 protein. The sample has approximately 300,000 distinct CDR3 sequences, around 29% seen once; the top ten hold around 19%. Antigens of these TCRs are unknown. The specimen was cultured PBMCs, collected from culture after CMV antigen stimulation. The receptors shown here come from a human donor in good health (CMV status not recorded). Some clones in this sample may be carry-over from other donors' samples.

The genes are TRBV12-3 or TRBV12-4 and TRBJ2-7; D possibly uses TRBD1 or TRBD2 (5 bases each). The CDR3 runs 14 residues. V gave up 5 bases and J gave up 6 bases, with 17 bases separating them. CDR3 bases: TGTGCCAGCAGTCCCCTCACAACGGGGACCGAGCAGTACTTC. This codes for CASSPLTTGTEQYF.

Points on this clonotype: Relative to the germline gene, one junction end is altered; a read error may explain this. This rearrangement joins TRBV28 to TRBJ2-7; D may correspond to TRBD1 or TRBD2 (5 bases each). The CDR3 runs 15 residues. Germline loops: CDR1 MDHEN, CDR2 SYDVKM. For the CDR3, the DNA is TGTGCCAGCAGTTGGGTGGGGGAAGGGTCCTCCGAGCAGTACTTC. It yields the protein CASSWVGEGSSEQYF.

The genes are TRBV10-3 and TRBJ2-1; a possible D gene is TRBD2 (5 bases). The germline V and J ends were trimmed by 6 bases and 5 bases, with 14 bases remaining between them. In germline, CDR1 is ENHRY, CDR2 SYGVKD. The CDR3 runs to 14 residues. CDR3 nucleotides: TGTGCCATCAGGCAACTACTAGGAGACAATGAGCAGTTCTTC. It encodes CAIRQLLGDNEQFF.

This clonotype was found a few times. CDR3 protein: CSARDWLAGVGEQFF. Written as DNA, the CDR3 is TGCAGTGCTAGAGATTGGCTAGCGGGAGTTGGTGAGCAGTTCTTC. This chain uses TRBV20-1 with TRBJ2-1; 10 nucleotides agree with TRBD2. The CDR3 is 15 residues long. J was trimmed by 9 bases and V by 0 bases; bases with no gene match: 8. CDR1 and CDR2 (germline): DFQATT, SNEGSKA (reference sequence).

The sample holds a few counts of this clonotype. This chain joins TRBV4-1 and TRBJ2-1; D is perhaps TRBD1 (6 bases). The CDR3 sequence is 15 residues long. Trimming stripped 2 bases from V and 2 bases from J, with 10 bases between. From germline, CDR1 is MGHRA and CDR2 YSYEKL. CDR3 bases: TGCGCCAGCAGCCAACGCCAGGGGCCCTACAATGAGCAGTTCTTC. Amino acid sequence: CASSQRQGPYNEQFF.

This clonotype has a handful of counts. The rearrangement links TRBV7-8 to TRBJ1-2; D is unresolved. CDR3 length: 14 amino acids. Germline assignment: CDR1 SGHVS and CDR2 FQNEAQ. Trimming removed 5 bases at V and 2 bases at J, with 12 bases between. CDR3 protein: CASSVGLLNYGYTF. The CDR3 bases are TGTGCCAGCAGCGTAGGACTCCTGAACTATGGCTACACCTTC.

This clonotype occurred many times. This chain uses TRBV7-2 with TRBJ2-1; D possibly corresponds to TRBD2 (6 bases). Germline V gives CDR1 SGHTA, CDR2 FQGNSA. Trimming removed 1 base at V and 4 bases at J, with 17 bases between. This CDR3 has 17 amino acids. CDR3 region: CASSLDKGDWSYNEQFF. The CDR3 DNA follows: TGTGCCAGCAGCTTAGACAAAGGGGACTGGTCGTACAATGAGCAGTTCTTC.

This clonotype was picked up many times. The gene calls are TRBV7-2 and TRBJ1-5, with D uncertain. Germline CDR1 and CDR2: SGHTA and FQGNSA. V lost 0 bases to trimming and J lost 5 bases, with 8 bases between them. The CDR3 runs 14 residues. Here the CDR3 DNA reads TGTGCCAGCAGCTTAGCCGGACCCTATCAGCCCCAGCATTTT. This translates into CASSLAGPYQPQHF.

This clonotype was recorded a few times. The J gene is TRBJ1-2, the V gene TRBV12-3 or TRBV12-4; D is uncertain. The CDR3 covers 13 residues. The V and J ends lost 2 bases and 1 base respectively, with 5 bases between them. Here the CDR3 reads CASSLMVNYGYTF. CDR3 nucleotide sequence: TGTGCCAGCAGTTTAATGGTTAACTATGGCTACACCTTC.

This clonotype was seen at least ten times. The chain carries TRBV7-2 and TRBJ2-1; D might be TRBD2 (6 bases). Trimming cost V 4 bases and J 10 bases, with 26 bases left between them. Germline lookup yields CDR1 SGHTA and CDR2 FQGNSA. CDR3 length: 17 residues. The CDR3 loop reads CASSSGLAEPTFEEQFF. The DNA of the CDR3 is TGTGCCAGCAGCTCAGGCTTAGCGGAGCCTACCTTCGAGGAGCAGTTCTTC.

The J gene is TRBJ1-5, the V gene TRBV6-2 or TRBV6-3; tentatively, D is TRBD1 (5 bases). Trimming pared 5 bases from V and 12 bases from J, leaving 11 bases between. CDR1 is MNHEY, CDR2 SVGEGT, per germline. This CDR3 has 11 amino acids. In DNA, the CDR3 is TGTGCCAGCAGTAACCAGGGTCTCCAGCATTTT. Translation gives CASSNQGLQHF.

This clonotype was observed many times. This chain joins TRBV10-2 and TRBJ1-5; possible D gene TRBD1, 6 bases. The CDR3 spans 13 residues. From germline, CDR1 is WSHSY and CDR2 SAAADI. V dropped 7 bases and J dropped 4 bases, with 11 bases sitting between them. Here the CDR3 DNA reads TGCGCCAGCAAGATCCAGGGGAATCAGCCCCAGCATTTT. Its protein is CASKIQGNQPQHF.

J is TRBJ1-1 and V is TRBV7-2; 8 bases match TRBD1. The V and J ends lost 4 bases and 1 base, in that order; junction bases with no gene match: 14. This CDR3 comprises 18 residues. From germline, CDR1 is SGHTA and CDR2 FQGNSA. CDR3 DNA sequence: TGTGCCAGCAGCTATTGGACAGGGCGTCCTGGCGGGAACACTGAAGCTTTCTTT. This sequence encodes CASSYWTGRPGGNTEAFF.

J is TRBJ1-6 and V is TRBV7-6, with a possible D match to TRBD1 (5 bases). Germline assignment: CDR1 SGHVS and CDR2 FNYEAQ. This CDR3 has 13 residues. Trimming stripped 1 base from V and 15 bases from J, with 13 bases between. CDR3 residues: CASSLVGTGHLHF. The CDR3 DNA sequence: TGTGCCAGCAGCTTAGTAGGGACTGGACACCTCCACTTT.

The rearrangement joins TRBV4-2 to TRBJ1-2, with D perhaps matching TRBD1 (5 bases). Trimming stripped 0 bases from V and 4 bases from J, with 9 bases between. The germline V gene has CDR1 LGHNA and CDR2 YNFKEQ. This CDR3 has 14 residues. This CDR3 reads CASSQDKGTYGYTF. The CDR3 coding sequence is TGTGCCAGCAGCCAAGATAAGGGGACCTATGGCTACACCTTC.

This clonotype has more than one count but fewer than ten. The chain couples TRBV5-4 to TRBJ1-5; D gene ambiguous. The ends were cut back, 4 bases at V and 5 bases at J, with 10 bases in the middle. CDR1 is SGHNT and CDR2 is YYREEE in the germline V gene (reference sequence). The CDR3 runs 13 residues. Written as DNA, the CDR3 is TGTGCCAGCAGCGCCGATCAGGATCAGCCCCAGCATTTT. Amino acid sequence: CASSADQDQPQHF.

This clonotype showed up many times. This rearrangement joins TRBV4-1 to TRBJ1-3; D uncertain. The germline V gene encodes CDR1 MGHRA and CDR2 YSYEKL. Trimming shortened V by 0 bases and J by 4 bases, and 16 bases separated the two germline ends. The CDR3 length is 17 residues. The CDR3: CASSQETRGGSGNTIYF. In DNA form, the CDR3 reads TGCGCCAGCAGCCAAGAGACAAGAGGAGGATCCGGAAACACCATATATTTT.

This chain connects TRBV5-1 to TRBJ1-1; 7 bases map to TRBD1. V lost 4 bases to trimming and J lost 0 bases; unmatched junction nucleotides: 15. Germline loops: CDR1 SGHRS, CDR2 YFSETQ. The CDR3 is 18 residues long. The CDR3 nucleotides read TGCGCCAGCAGCCGCCAAACACTTGGGACAGCCATGAACACTGAAGCTTTCTTT. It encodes CASSRQTLGTAMNTEAFF.

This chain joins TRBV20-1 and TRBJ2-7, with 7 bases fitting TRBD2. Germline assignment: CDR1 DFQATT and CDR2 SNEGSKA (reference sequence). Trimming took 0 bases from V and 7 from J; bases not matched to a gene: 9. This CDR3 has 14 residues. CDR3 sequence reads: CSARDLTGGREQYF. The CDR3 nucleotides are TGCAGTGCTAGAGATCTCACGGGAGGCCGGGAGCAGTACTTC.

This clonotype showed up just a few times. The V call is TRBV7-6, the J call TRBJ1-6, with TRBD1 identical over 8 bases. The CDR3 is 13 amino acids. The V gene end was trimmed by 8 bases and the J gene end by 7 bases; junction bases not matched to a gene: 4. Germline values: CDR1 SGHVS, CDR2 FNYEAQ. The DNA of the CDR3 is TGTGCCAGCTCGGGACAGGCCAATTCACCCCTCCACTTT. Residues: CASSGQANSPLHF.

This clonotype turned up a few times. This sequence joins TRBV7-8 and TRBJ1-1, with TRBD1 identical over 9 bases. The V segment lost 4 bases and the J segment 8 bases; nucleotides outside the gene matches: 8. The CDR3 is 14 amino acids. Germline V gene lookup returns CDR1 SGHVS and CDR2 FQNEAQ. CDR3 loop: CASSYGGQGTEAFF. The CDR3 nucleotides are TGTGCCAGCAGCTATGGGGGACAGGGTACAGAAGCTTTCTTT.

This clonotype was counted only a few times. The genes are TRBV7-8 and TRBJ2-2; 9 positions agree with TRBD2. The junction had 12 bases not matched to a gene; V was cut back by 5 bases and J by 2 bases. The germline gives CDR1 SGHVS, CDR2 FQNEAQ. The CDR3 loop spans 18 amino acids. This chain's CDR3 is CASSVGGGGRENTGELFF. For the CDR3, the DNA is TGTGCCAGCAGCGTCGGTGGGGGCGGGAGGGAAAACACCGGGGAGCTGTTTTTT.